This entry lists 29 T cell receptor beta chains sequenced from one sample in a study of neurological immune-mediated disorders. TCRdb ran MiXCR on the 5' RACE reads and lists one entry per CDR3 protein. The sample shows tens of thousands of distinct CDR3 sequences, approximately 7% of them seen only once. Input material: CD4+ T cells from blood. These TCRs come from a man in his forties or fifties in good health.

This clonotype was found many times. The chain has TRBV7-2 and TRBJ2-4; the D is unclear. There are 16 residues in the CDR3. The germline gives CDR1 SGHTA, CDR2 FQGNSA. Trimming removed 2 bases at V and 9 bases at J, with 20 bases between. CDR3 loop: CASSLNIPPRPSIQYF. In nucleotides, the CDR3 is TGTGCCAGCAGCTTAAACATCCCCCCTCGACCAAGCATTCAGTACTTC.

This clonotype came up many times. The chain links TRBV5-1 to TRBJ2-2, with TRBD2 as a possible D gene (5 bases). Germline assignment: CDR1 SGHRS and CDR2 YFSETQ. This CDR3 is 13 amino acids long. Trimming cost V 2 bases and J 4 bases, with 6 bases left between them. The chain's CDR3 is CASSLEGTGELFF. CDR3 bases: TGCGCCAGCAGCTTAGAGGGCACCGGGGAGCTGTTTTTT.

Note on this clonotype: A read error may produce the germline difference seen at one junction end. CDR3 loop: CVSSHSYEQYF. CDR3 nucleotide sequence: TGTGTCAGCAGCCACTCTTACGAGCAGTACTTC. The J gene is TRBJ2-7, the V gene TRBV14; D ambiguous. The CDR3 runs to 11 residues. Germline CDR1 and CDR2: SGHDN and FVKESK.

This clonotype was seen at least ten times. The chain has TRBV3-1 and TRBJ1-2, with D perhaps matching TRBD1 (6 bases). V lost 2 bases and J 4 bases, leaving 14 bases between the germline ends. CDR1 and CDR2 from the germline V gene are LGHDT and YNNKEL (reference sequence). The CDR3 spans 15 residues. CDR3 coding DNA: TGTGCCAGCAGCCAACTAGGACAGATTTTCTATGGCTACACCTTC. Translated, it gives CASSQLGQIFYGYTF.

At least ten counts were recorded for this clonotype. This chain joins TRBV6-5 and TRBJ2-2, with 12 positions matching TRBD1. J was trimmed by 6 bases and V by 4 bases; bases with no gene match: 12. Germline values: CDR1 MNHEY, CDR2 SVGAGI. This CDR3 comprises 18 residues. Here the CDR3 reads CASSSIAGTGGIAGELFF. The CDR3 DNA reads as TGTGCCAGCAGTTCGATCGCCGGGACAGGGGGCATCGCCGGGGAGCTGTTTTTT.

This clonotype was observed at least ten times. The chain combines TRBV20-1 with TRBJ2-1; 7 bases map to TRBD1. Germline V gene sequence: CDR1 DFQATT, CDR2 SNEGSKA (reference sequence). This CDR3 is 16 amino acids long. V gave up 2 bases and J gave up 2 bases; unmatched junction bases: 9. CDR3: CSARLNKQGAYNEQFF. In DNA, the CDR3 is TGCAGTGCTAGACTAAACAAGCAGGGGGCCTACAATGAGCAGTTCTTC.

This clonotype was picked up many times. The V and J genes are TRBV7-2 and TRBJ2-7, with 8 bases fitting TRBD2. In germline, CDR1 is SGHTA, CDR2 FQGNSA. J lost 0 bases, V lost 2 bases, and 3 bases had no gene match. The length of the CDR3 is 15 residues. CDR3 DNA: TGTGCCAGCAGCTTAAGCGGGGGAAGCTCCTACGAGCAGTACTTC. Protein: CASSLSGGSSYEQYF.

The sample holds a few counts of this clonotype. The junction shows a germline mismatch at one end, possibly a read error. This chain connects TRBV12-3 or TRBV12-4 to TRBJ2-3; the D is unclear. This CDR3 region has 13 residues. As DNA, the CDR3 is TGTGCCAGCGGTTTACGCGAGGCAGATACGCAGTATTTT. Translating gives CASGLREADTQYF.

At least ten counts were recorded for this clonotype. The CDR3 sequence: CASSSNTFMDRYYNEQFF. CDR3 nucleotide sequence: TGTGCCAGCAGTTCTAATACCTTCATGGACAGATACTACAATGAGCAGTTCTTC. The chain couples TRBV27 to TRBJ2-1; D possibly corresponds to TRBD1 (6 bases). CDR3 size: 18 residues. Germline V gene data show CDR1 as MNHEY and CDR2 as SMNVEV (reference sequence). The ends were cut back, 4 bases at V and 3 bases at J, with 22 bases in the middle.

This CDR3 reads CASSPPSRGSGANVLTF. The CDR3 nucleotides are TGTGCCAGCTCACCACCGAGTCGGGGGTCTGGGGCCAACGTCCTGACTTTC. This rearrangement joins TRBV18 to TRBJ2-6, with D perhaps matching TRBD2 (6 bases). V lost 0 bases and J 1 base, leaving 10 bases between the germline ends. The CDR3 is 17 residues long. Germline CDR1 KGHSH, CDR2 LQKENI.

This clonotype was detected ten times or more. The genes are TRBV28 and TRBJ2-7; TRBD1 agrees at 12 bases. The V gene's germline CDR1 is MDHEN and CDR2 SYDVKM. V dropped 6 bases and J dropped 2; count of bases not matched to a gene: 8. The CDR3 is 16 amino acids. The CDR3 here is CASSSPGQGAPYEQYF. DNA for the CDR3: TGTGCCAGCAGCTCCCCGGGACAGGGGGCCCCCTACGAGCAGTACTTC.

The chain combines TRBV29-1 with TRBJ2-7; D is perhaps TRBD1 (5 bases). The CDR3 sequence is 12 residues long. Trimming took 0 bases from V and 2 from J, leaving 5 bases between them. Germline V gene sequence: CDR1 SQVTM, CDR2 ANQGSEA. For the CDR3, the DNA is TGCAGCGTTGAAGACAGGGCCTACGAGCAGTACTTC. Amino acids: CSVEDRAYEQYF.

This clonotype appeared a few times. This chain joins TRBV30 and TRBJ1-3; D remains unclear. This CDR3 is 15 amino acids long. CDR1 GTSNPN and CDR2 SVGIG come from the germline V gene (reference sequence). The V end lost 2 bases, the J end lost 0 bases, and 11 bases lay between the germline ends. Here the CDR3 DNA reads TGTGCCTGGAGTCTCCGACGTAGCTCTGGAAACACCATATATTTT. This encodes CAWSLRRSSGNTIYF.

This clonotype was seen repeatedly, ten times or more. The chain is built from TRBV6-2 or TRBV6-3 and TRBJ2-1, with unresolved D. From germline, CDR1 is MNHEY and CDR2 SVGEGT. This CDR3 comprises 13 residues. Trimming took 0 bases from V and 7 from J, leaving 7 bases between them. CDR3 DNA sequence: TGTGCCAGCAGTTACTCGAGCAGAAATGAGCAGTTCTTC. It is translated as CASSYSSRNEQFF.

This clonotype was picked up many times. CDR3 amino acids: CAISESGLPAGVRNEQFF. For the CDR3, the DNA is TGTGCCATCAGTGAGTCAGGGTTGCCAGCGGGGGTACGCAATGAGCAGTTCTTC. The J gene is TRBJ2-1, the V gene TRBV10-3; 8 positions agree with TRBD2. The CDR3 length is 18 residues. The germline V gene has CDR1 ENHRY and CDR2 SYGVKD. J gave up 6 bases and V 0 bases, and 13 bases lay outside the gene matches.

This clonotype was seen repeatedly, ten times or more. The CDR3 sequence is CSVDVRGGTTQFF. The CDR3 region has the DNA TGCAGCGTTGACGTTCGGGGCGGCACCACCCAGTTCTTC. The V and J genes are TRBV29-1 and TRBJ2-1; D assignment may be TRBD1 or TRBD2 (5 bases each). Trimming took off 3 bases at V and 13 bases at J, with 19 bases between the two ends. The CDR3 is 13 residues long. CDR1 is SQVTM, CDR2 ANQGSEA, per germline.

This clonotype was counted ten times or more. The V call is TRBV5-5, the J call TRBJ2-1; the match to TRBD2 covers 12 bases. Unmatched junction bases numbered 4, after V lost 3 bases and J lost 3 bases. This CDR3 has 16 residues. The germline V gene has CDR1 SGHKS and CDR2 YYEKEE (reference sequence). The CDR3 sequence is CASSSTSGSIYNEQFF. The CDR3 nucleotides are TGTGCCAGCAGCTCGACTAGCGGGAGTATCTACAATGAGCAGTTCTTC.

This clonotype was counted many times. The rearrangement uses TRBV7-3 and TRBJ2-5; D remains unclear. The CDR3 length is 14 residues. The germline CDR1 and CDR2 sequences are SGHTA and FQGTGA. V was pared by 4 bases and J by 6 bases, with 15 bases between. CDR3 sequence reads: CASSSHAGPQTQYF. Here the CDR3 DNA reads TGTGCCAGCAGCTCCCACGCCGGGCCGCAGACCCAGTACTTC. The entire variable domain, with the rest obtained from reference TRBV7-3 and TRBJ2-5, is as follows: GAGVSQTPSNKVTEKGKYVELRCDPISGHTALYWYRQSLGQGPEFLIYFQGTGAADDSGLPNDRFFAVRPEGSVSTLKIQRTERGDSAVYLCASSSHAGPQTQYFGPGTRLLVL.

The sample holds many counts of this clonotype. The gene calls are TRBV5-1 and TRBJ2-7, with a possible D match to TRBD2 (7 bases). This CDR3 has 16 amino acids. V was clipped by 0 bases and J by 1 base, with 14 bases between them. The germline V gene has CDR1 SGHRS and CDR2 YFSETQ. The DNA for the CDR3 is TGCGCCAGCAGCTTGGGGGCCGCGGGGGCATCCTACGAGCAGTACTTC. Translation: CASSLGAAGASYEQYF.

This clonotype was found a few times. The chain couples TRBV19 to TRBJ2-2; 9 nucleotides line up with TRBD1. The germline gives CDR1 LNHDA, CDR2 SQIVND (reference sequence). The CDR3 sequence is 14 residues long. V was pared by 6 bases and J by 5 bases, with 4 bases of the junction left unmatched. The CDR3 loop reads CASRGQGGTGELFF. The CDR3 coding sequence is TGTGCCAGTAGGGGACAGGGCGGGACCGGGGAGCTGTTTTTT.

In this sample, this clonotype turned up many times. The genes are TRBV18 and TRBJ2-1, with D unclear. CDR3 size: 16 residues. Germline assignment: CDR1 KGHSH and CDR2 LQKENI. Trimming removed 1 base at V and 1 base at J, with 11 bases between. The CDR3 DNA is TGTGCCAGCTCACCACTGTCCCGGATTTCCTACAATGAGCAGTTCTTC. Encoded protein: CASSPLSRISYNEQFF.

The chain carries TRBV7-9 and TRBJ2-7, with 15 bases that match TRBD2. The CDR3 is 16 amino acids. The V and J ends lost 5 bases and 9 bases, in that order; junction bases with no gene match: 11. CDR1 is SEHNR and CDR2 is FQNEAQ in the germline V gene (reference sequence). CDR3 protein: CASSTGTSGGQGRQYF. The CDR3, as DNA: TGTGCCAGCAGCACAGGGACTAGCGGGGGGCAAGGGAGGCAGTACTTC. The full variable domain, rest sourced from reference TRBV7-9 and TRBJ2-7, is DTGVSQNPRHKITKRGQNVTFRCDPISEHNRLYWYRQTLGQGPEFLTYFQNEAQLEKSRLLSDRFSAERPKGSFSTLEIQRTEQGDSAMYLCASSTGTSGGQGRQYFGPGTRLTVT.

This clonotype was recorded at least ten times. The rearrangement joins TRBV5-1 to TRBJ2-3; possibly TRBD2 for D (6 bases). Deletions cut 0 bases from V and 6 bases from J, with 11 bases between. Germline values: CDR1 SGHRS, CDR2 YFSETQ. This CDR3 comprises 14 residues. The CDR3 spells CASSLGMSGDTQYF. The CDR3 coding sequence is TGCGCCAGCAGCTTGGGTATGAGCGGGGATACGCAGTATTTT.

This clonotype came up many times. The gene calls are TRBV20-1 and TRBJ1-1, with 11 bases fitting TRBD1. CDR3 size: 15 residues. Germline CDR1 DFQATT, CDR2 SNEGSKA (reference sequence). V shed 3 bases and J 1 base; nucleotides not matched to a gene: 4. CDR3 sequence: CSARSDRGQNTEAFF. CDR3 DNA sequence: TGCAGTGCTAGGTCGGACAGGGGGCAGAACACTGAAGCTTTCTTT.

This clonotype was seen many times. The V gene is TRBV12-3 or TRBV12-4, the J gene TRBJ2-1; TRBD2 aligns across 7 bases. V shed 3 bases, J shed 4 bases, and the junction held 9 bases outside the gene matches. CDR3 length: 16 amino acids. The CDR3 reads CASSLERTRHYNEQFF. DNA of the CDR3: TGTGCCAGCAGTTTGGAGCGGACTAGACATTACAATGAGCAGTTCTTC.

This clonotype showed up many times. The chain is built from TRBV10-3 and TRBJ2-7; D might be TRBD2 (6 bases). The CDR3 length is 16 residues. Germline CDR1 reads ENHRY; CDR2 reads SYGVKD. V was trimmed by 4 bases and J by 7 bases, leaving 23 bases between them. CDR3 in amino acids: CAISAYAGRARGEQYF. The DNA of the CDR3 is TGTGCCATCAGTGCATACGCGGGACGCGCGCGTGGGGAGCAGTACTTC.

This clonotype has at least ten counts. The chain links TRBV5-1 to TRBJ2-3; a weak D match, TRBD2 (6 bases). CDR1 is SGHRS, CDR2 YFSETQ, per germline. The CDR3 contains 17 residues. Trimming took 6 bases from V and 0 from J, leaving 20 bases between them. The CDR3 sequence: CASMMSTRGISTDTQYF. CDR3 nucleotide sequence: TGCGCCAGCATGATGTCTACGCGGGGCATAAGCACAGATACGCAGTATTTT. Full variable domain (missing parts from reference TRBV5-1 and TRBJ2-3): KAGVTQTPRYLIKTRGQQVTLSCSPISGHRSVSWYQQTPGQGLQFLFEYFSETQRNKGNFPGRFSGRQFSNSRSEMNVSTLELGDSALYLCASMMSTRGISTDTQYFGPGTRLTVL.

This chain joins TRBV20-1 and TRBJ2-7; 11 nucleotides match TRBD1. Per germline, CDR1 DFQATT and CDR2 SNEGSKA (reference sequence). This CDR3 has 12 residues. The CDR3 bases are TGCAGCATCCGGGACAGGGGGGACGAGCAGTACTTC. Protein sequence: CSIRDRGDEQYF.

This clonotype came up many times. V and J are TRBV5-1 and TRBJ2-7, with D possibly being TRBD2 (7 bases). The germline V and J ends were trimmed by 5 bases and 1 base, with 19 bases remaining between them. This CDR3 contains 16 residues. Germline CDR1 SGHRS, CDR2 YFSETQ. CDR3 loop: CASRKFSGGNSYEQYF. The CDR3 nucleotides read TGCGCCAGCAGAAAGTTCTCGGGGGGCAATTCCTACGAGCAGTACTTC.